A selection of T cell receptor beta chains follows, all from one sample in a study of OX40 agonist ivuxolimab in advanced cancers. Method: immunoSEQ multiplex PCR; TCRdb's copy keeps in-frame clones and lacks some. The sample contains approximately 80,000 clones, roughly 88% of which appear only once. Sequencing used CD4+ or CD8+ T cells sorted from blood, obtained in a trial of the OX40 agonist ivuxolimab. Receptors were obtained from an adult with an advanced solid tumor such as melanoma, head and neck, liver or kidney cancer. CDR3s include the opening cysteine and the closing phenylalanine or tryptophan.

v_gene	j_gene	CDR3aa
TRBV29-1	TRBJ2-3	CSVGDTDTQYF
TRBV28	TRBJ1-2	CASRTGTGGYGYTF
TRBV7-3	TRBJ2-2	CASSLQPGRNTGELFF
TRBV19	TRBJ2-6	CASKSGANVLTF
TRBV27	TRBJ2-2	CASSRLDRYTGELFF
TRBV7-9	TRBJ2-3	CASSSRTSGGATDTQYF
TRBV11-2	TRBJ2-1	CASSNAVLMQNEQFF
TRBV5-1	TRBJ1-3	CASSLGTALGGNTIYF
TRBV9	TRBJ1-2	CASSVAMGTREHGYTF
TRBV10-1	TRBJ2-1	CASSEGQGAYNEQFF
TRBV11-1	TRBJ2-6	CASSLVGLSGANVLTF
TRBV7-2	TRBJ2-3	CASSRQIGASDTQYF
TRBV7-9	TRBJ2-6	CASSLQGALGANVLTF
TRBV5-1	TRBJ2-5	CASSLGDYKETQYF
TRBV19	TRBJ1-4	CASSKTGTANEKLFF
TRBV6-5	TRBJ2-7	CASSWGLYEQYF
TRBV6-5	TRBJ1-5	CASRGTPLDNQPQHF
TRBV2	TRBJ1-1	CASSRQGQTEAFF
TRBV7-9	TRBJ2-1	CASSLWLSFSYNEQFF
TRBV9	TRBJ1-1	CASSATTGMNTEAFF
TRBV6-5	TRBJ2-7	CASSFASRPEQYF
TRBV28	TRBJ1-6	CASTFRYNSPLHF
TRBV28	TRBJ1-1	CASSTGGVDTEAFF
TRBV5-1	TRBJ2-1	CASSFDSSSYNEQFF
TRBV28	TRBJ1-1	CASSFGTFLGQNTEAFF
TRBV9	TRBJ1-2	CASSVGPGYGYGYTF
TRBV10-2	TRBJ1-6	CASSERGQRESPLHF
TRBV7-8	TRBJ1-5	CASSSRDRGFSNQPQHF
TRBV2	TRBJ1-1	CASGGDWNTEAFF
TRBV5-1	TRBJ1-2	CASSLPFSWFNYGYTF
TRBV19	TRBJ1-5	CASSIDAPSAGLGNQPQHF
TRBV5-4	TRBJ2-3	CASSPLAGGNTDTQYF
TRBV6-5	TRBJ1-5	CAVNSNQPQHF
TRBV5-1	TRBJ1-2	CASSTAGTGYGYTF
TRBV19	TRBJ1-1	CASRTLSSGGSEAFF
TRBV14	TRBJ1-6	CASSISRDRGSPLHF
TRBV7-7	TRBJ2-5	CASSLNLGWEETQYF
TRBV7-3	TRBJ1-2	CASSFEALRGYTF
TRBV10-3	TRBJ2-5	CAISEGTAQETQYF
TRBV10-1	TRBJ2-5	CASSEAGGGETQYF
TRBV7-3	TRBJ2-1	CASSLLPTGSYNEQFF
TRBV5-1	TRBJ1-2	CASSLDSPRGYGYTF
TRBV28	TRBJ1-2	CASNPRRLTNYGYTF
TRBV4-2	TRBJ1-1	CASSQVLRGRAGNTEAFF
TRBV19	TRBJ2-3	CASRSPGGGPTDTQYF
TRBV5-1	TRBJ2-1	CASSAISGGASEQFF
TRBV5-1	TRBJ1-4	CASTPAGSTNEKLFF
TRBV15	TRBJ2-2	CATSRDLGRGTGELFF
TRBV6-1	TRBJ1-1	CASSGGQGAYTEAFF
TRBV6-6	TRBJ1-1	CASSDGSTTEAFF
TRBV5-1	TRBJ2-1	CASTRGQNGNEQFF